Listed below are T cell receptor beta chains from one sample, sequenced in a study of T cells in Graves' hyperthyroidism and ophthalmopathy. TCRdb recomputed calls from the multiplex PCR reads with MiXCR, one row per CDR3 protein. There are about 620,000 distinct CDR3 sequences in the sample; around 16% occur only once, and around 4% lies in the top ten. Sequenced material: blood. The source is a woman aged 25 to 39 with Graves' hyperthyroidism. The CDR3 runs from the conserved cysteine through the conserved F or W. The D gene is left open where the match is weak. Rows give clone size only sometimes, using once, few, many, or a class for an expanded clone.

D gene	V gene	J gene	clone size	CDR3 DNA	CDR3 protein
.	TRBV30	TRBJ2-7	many	TGTGCCTGGAGCCCGACTAGCTCCTACGAGCAGTACTTC	CAWSPTSSYEQYF
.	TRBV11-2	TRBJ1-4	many	TGTGCCAGCAGCTTTACTTCCCTGGACGGTAATGAAAAACTGTTTTTT	CASSFTSLDGNEKLFF
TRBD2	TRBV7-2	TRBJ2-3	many	TGTGCCAGCAGCTTATCTCGGCTAGCGGACACAGATACGCAGTATTTT	CASSLSRLADTDTQYF
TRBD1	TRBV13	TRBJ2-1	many	TGTGCCAGCAGCTTCGGGACAGGGATTTCCAATGAGCAGTTCTTC	CASSFGTGISNEQFF
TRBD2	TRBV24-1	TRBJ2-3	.	TGTGCCACCAGTGATCCCCCCGGCGGGAGAGGCACAGATACGCAGTATTTT	CATSDPPGGRGTDTQYF
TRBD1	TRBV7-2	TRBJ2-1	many	TGTGCCAGCAGCCTGGACAGGGGATCCTACAATGAGCAGTTCTTC	CASSLDRGSYNEQFF
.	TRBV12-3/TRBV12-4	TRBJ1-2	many	TGTGCCAGCTCACTATTCGGGGGTGGAGGCTACACCTTC	CASSLFGGGGYTF
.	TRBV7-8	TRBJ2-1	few	TGTGCCAGCAGCTTAGATCTGGGGGATAACAATGAGCAGTTCTTC	CASSLDLGDNNEQFF
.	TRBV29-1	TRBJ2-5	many	TGCAGCGCCAACAGGGGAGGGAGAGAGACCCAGTACTTC	CSANRGGRETQYF
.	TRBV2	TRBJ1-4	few	TGTGCCAGCACCTGGACCGGGGAAAAACTGTTTTTT	CASTWTGEKLFF
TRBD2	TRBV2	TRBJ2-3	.	TGTGCCAGTAGTGGGGATAGCGGGAGTGCAGATACGCAGTATTTT	CASSGDSGSADTQYF
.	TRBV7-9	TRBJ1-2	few	TGTGCCAGCAGCTTACCCAGCTACTATGGCTACACCTTC	CASSLPSYYGYTF
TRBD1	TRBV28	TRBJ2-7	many	TGTGCCAGCAGCAGGGGGCTAGGTGAGCAGTACTTC	CASSRGLGEQYF
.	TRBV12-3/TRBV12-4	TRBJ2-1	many	TGTGCCAGCAGTTTAATCAGCGGTAGCGTCAATGAGCAGTTCTTC	CASSLISGSVNEQFF
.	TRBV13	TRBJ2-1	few	TGTGCCAGCAGCTTTCTAGACTTGATGAACAATGAGCAGTTCTTC	CASSFLDLMNNEQFF
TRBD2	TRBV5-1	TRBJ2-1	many	TGCGCCAGCAGCTTGGGCGGGAGGGCCGACAATGAGCAGTTCTTC	CASSLGGRADNEQFF